Given below is one T cell receptor (beta chain) in context. Its antigen is undetermined. The same CDR3 arises from other DNA sequences in this sample as well. This sample was taken from a study of cytomegalovirus exposure and HLA in healthy donors. Whole-study findings and limits: Analysis performed later showed TCR beta chains linked to HLA being more clonally expanded than equally common others. Three CMV-associated chains proved CMV antigen-specific in vitro.

In germline, CDR1 is SSHAT, CDR2 FNYEAQ (reference sequence). Deletions cut 1 base from V and 2 bases from J, with 7 bases between. The CDR3 runs to 14 residues. Amplification used 60 Vbeta primers and 13 Jbeta primers. Some clones are missing from TCRdb's copy, which holds only in-frame ones; the method was immunoSEQ multiplex PCR. The data show some 89,000 clones, with around 71% seen just once and more than 7% held by the top ten. This TCR was sampled from a man in his 60s in good health and CMV-seronegative. Sequencing was carried out using PBMCs. The chain is built from TRBV7-7 and TRBJ2-3; D call uncertain. CDR3 in DNA: TGTGCCAGCAGCTTAGGTGGAGACACAGATACGCAGTATTTT. Translating gives CASSLGGDTDTQYF.